This T cell receptor beta chain was recovered during a study of Graves' ophthalmopathy and Graves' hyperthyroidism. Beta-chain TCR CDR3 regions were amplified from RNA transcripts. HTBI-primed first-round RT-PCR preceded second-round multiplex PCR. MiXCR, applied by TCRdb to the multiplex PCR reads, yields one record per CDR3 protein. The profile covers about 220,000 distinct CDR3 sequences, with about 22% appearing a single time and around 45% taken by the ten largest. This clonotype was seen repeatedly, ten times or more. A diagnosis was made from clinical symptoms together with serum thyroxine, TRAb, thyroid ultrasound and orbital computed tomography. Germline CDR1 MNHEY, CDR2 SVGAGI. The ends lost 10 bases at V and 4 bases at J; junction bases unmatched: 9. The CDR3 loop spans 13 amino acids.

This sequence joins TRBV6-5 and TRBJ1-2, with 7 bases identical to TRBD1. The receptor was isolated from a woman between 45 and 60 years old with Graves' ophthalmopathy. Sample: peripheral blood. DNA of the CDR3: TGTGCCACCTGGGACAGCCTCCTCTATGGCTACACCTTC. Protein product: CATWDSLLYGYTF.